In this sample, the clone carrying this T cell receptor (beta chain) turned up many times. These data are taken from a study of regulatory T cells in long-lasting Graves disease. Sequencing libraries for TCR beta were prepared with iRepertoire HTBI primers and Arm-PCR of CDR3 regions. MiXCR was run by TCRdb on the multiplex PCR reads, yielding one entry per CDR3 protein. This table has under 400,000 distinct CDR3 sequences, roughly a sixth appearing once. The time point here: newly diagnosed GD, antithyroid drugs for less than 3 months. Preparation of the TCR library used RNA extracted from PBMCs. In germline, CDR1 is SNHLY, CDR2 FYNNEI. The CDR3 totals 15 residues. V was pared by 5 bases and J by 3 bases, with 16 bases between. The data were also submitted as part of a second study, on T cells in Graves' hyperthyroidism and ophthalmopathy. From that second work: The model made its ophthalmopathy prediction, and onset followed a median approximately 7 months later.

The chain carries TRBV2 and TRBJ1-1; a possible D gene is TRBD1 (5 bases). The source was peripheral blood mononuclear cells (PBMCs), collected at new diagnosis, from a patient treated with antithyroid drugs. The sequence derives from a man aged 35 to 55 with Graves disease. In nucleotides, the CDR3 is TGTGCCAGCAGTAAACCCGGACAAGCCTACACTGAAGCTTTCTTT. Translated: CASSKPGQAYTEAFF.